The 2 T cell receptor beta chains in this list originate from one sample, sequenced in a study of T cell responses to AZD1222 COVID-19 vaccine. Only in-frame clones appear in the TCRdb table, and some are missing; sequencing was by immunoSEQ multiplex PCR. This table has about 100,000 clones, approximately 91% appearing once. The starting material was peripheral blood, obtained on day 0 of AZD1222 vaccination. These receptors all stem from an adult in good health.

This chain connects TRBV19 to TRBJ2-5; 8 bases agree with TRBD1. This CDR3 has 16 amino acids. V lost 10 bases and J lost 4; bases outside the gene matches: 17. CDR1 and CDR2 from the germline V gene are LNHDA and SQIVND (reference sequence). DNA of the CDR3: TGTGCCACCCGGCCCGACAGGGGAATGGGAAGAGAGACCCAGTACTTC. It encodes CATRPDRGMGRETQYF.

The chain joins TRBV27 to TRBJ2-7, with 9 bases lining up with TRBD1. Looked up from germline, CDR1 is MNHEY and CDR2 is SMNVEV (reference sequence). The CDR3 length is 15 residues. With 7 bases clipped from V and 4 bases from J, the junction kept 11 bases outside the gene matches. The CDR3 nucleotides are TGTGCCAGCAAGACGCACTCGGGACAGGGATACGAGCAGTACTTC. Translating it yields CASKTHSGQGYEQYF.